These 17 T cell receptor beta chains were all obtained from the same sample, sequenced in a study of immune evolution from preneoplasia to lung adenocarcinoma. Sequenced by immunoSEQ multiplex PCR; TCRdb stores in-frame clones only, minus some. The table shows about 40,000 clones, with roughly 71% occurring only once. Sequencing input: FFPE invasive lung adenocarcinoma tissue. These receptors were obtained from a person aged 60 to 70 with lung adenocarcinoma.

This sequence joins TRBV7-2 and TRBJ1-2; TRBD1 matches 11 bases. Germline CDR1 SGHTA, CDR2 FQGNSA. This CDR3 has 15 amino acids. V shed 5 bases, J shed 4 bases, and the junction held 6 bases outside the gene matches. CDR3 DNA sequence: TGTGCCAGCAGCACTGGGACAGGGGGTGGCTATGGCTACACCTTC. This encodes CASSTGTGGGYGYTF.

This chain links TRBV30 with TRBJ1-1, with no clear D. Germline CDR1 and CDR2: GTSNPN and SVGIG (reference sequence). V lost 0 bases to trimming and J lost 4 bases, with 15 bases between them. The CDR3 totals 15 residues. CDR3 region: CAWSVPTTAGTEAFF. The CDR3 DNA reads as TGTGCCTGGAGTGTACCTACCACGGCGGGCACTGAAGCTTTCTTT.

The rearrangement links TRBV28 to TRBJ1-1, with D possibly matching TRBD1 (5 bases). V gave up 5 bases and J gave up 5 bases, with 15 bases separating them. CDR3 size: 14 residues. The germline gives CDR1 MDHEN, CDR2 SYDVKM. The CDR3: CASSDIQAGTEAFF. Written as DNA, the CDR3 is TGTGCCAGCAGTGATATACAGGCCGGAACTGAAGCTTTCTTT.

This chain connects TRBV7-9 to TRBJ2-3; D is ambiguous. The CDR3 sequence is 14 residues long. Looked up from germline, CDR1 is SEHNR and CDR2 is FQNEAQ (reference sequence). V was shortened by 2 bases and J by 3 bases, with 9 bases between the two germline ends. The CDR3 nucleotides read TGTGCCAGCAGCTTAAGCCAAGCAACAGATACGCAGTATTTT. Amino acid sequence: CASSLSQATDTQYF.

The V call is TRBV28, the J call TRBJ2-7; a weak D match, TRBD1 (5 bases). V lost 6 bases, J lost 6 bases, and 15 bases lay in between. Germline CDR1 is MDHEN and CDR2 is SYDVKM. The CDR3 extends over 13 amino acids. CDR3 sequence (DNA): TGTGCCAGCAGCTTAGGGGTTCCGGGCGAGCAGTACTTC. Its translation: CASSLGVPGEQYF.

V gene TRBV11-1 combines with J gene TRBJ2-3; TRBD2 matches 15 bases. Per germline, CDR1 SGHAT and CDR2 FQDESV (reference sequence). This CDR3 region has 16 residues. V trimming: 4 bases; J trimming: 3 bases; junction bases outside the gene matches: 2. The CDR3 here is CASSSGLAGGTDTQYF. Written as DNA, the CDR3 is TGTGCCAGCAGCTCCGGACTAGCGGGAGGGACAGATACGCAGTATTTT.

The rearrangement links TRBV10-2 to TRBJ2-2, with D possibly matching TRBD2 (6 bases). V lost 3 bases to trimming and J lost 2 bases, with 16 bases between them. This CDR3 spans 17 amino acids. CDR1 is WSHSY and CDR2 is SAAADI in the germline V gene. As DNA, the CDR3 is TGCGCCAGCAGTGAAAGGCTGTGGGAGGCCAACACCGGGGAGCTGTTTTTT. Its translation is CASSERLWEANTGELFF.

V is TRBV7-9 and J is TRBJ2-5, with D perhaps matching TRBD2 (5 bases). The CDR3 loop spans 14 amino acids. Germline CDR1 reads SEHNR; CDR2 reads FQNEAQ (reference sequence). V lost 5 bases, J lost 0 bases, and 10 bases lay in between. CDR3 DNA: TGTGCCAGCAGCAGCGCGAGGGACCAAGAGACCCAGTACTTC. It specifies CASSSARDQETQYF.

The V and J genes are TRBV7-2 and TRBJ1-4, with D unresolved. The CDR3 runs 13 residues. Between the trimmed V and J ends, which lost 5 bases and 8 bases, there was a span of 12 bases. Per the germline V gene, CDR1 is SGHTA and CDR2 is FQGNSA. CDR3 nucleotides: TGTGCCAGCAGCGTCAGGACGGGCGAAAAACTGTTTTTT. Translation: CASSVRTGEKLFF.

This clone was detected a few times. DNA for the CDR3: TGTGCCAGCAGCTTAGCGGCGGGAGGGGCCTACGAGCAGTACTTC. Its translation is CASSLAAGGAYEQYF. The rearrangement joins TRBV7-9 to TRBJ2-7, with TRBD2 matching 9 bases. Germline V lookup: CDR1 SEHNR, CDR2 FQNEAQ (reference sequence). The CDR3 loop spans 15 amino acids. V dropped 0 bases and J dropped 2; count of bases not matched to a gene: 2.

A few counts support this clone. The genes are TRBV4-2 and TRBJ1-3, with D unresolved. Trimming removed 4 bases from V and 4 bases from J, with 11 bases in between. This CDR3 is 14 amino acids long. Germline CDR1 and CDR2: LGHNA and YNFKEQ. CDR3 coding DNA: TGTGCCAGCAGCCCTGAAACAACCGGAAACACCATATATTTT. Amino acids: CASSPETTGNTIYF.

This clone is judged medium-sized. This sequence joins TRBV18 and TRBJ2-7, with 9 bases identical to TRBD1. Germline CDR1 and CDR2: KGHSH and LQKENI. The CDR3 length is 14 residues. With V trimmed by 5 bases and J by 6 bases, 8 bases remained unmatched. CDR3 region: CASSSRRTGVEQYF. CDR3 nucleotides: TGTGCCAGCTCATCCCGCCGGACAGGGGTCGAGCAGTACTTC.

Sample share makes this clone medium-sized (0.01 to 0.1%). The J gene is TRBJ2-7, the V gene TRBV5-6; TRBD1 agrees at 7 bases. V gave up 5 bases and J gave up 2 bases; unmatched junction bases: 4. CDR3 length: 13 residues. CDR1 SGHDT and CDR2 YYEEEE come from the germline V gene. Here the CDR3 reads CASRRQGTYEQYF. CDR3 DNA: TGTGCCAGCAGGCGACAGGGTACCTACGAGCAGTACTTC.

This clone was seen a single time. V is TRBV5-1 and J is TRBJ2-2; 10 positions match TRBD2. The germline V gene encodes CDR1 SGHRS and CDR2 YFSETQ. The V gene end was trimmed by 4 bases and the J gene end by 7 bases; junction bases not matched to a gene: 7. This CDR3 has 15 residues. The CDR3 protein is CASSPGLAADGELFF. In DNA form, the CDR3 reads TGCGCCAGCAGCCCCGGACTAGCGGCGGACGGGGAGCTGTTTTTT.

The rearrangement links TRBV9 to TRBJ1-2, with a possible D match to TRBD1 (5 bases). The germline gives CDR1 SGDLS, CDR2 YYNGEE. The V end lost 4 bases, the J end lost 4 bases, and 14 bases lay between the germline ends. The CDR3 has 14 amino acids. DNA of the CDR3: TGTGCCAGCAGCTGGGACTGGGAGTCCTATGGCTACACCTTC. It translates to CASSWDWESYGYTF.

In this sample, this clone turned up a few times. CDR3 nucleotide sequence: TGTGCCAGCTCACCACAGGGCAGGGAAGAGACCCAGTACTTC. This encodes CASSPQGREETQYF. This rearrangement joins TRBV18 to TRBJ2-5; the D gene is possibly TRBD1 (5 bases). Germline V gene lookup returns CDR1 KGHSH and CDR2 LQKENI. Trimming removed 1 base at V and 3 bases at J, with 9 bases between. This CDR3 is built from 14 residues.

The V call is TRBV11-2, the J call TRBJ2-7; 7 positions match TRBD1. This CDR3 is 13 amino acids long. V shed 5 bases and J 2 bases; nucleotides not matched to a gene: 3. Germline V gives CDR1 SGHAT, CDR2 FQNNGV. CDR3: CASSRQGAYEQYF. In DNA, the CDR3 is TGTGCCAGCAGCCGACAGGGCGCCTACGAGCAGTACTTC.